The 21 T cell receptor beta chains in this list originate from one sample, sequenced in a study of identical twins. MiXCR, applied by TCRdb to the 5' RACE reads, yields one record per CDR3 protein. The sample includes 1,800,000 or so distinct CDR3 sequences, 32% of them seen just once. The sample taken for sequencing was cord blood. These receptors were taken from a newborn girl in good health.

This clonotype was counted between two and nine times. The J gene is TRBJ2-1, the V gene TRBV3-1; D might be TRBD2 (6 bases). V lost 2 bases, J lost 0 bases, and 11 bases lay in between. This CDR3 spans 16 amino acids. Germline CDR1 is LGHDT and CDR2 is YNNKEL (reference sequence). The CDR3 nucleotides are TGTGCCAGCAGCCAATCCGGGACTCTCTCCTACAATGAGCAGTTCTTC. Translating it yields CASSQSGTLSYNEQFF.

This sequence joins TRBV27 and TRBJ2-3; 9 bases agree with TRBD2. With 1 base clipped from V and 3 bases from J, the junction kept 5 bases outside the gene matches. Per the germline V gene, CDR1 is MNHEY and CDR2 is SMNVEV (reference sequence). This CDR3 is built from 16 residues. CDR3 sequence (DNA): TGTGCCAGCAGTTTATGGTCTAGCGGGGTTACAGATACGCAGTATTTT. This gives the protein CASSLWSSGVTDTQYF.

Comment on this clonotype: The germline gene is not matched at one end of the junction; a read error may be the cause. The genes are TRBV20-1 and TRBJ2-1, with D perhaps TRBD1 or TRBD2 (5 bases each). The CDR3 is made up of 11 amino acids. Germline V gene sequence: CDR1 DFQATT, CDR2 SNEGSKA (reference sequence). The DNA for the CDR3 is TGCAGTTCTAGGGGACGGAATGAGCAGTTCTTC. It yields the protein CSSRGRNEQFF.

The V gene is TRBV4-1, the J gene TRBJ2-2; 8 bases line up with TRBD2. The CDR3 is 14 amino acids. Per the germline V gene, CDR1 is MGHRA and CDR2 is YSYEKL. V shed 2 bases, J shed 4 bases, and the junction held 0 bases outside the gene matches. The CDR3 nucleotides are TGCGCCAGCAGCCAACTAGCGGGCACCGGGGAGCTGTTTTTT. It codes for CASSQLAGTGELFF.

Comment on this clonotype: Given a much more abundant clone one base away, this may be a read error. The chain has TRBV12-3 or TRBV12-4 and TRBJ1-4; the D is unclear. V gave up 5 bases and J gave up 3 bases, with 10 bases separating them. The CDR3 has 14 amino acids. The CDR3 DNA reads TGTGCCAGCAGTGTGCGAAGGGCTAATGAAAAACTGTTTTTT. It translates to CASSVRRANEKLFF.

This clonotype was seen more than once but under ten times. The rearrangement links TRBV20-1 to TRBJ2-7, with D uncertain. Per the germline V gene, CDR1 is DFQATT and CDR2 is SNEGSKA (reference sequence). CDR3 length: 13 residues. Trimming pared 4 bases from V and 0 bases from J, leaving 10 bases between. The CDR3 DNA reads TGCAGTGCTACCCGTGGGCCCTCCTACGAGCAGTACTTC. Protein sequence: CSATRGPSYEQYF.

This sequence joins TRBV14 and TRBJ2-5; D unclear. The germline V and J ends were trimmed by 1 base and 5 bases, with 5 bases remaining between them. This CDR3 is built from 12 residues. Germline CDR1 SGHDN, CDR2 FVKESK. The CDR3 DNA reads TGTGCCAGCAGCCAAGTTTACGAGACCCAGTACTTC. This encodes CASSQVYETQYF.

V gene TRBV20-1 combines with J gene TRBJ2-7; tentative D call: TRBD2 (6 bases). The CDR3 has 13 amino acids. Trimming stripped 6 bases from V and 2 bases from J, with 14 bases between. Germline V lookup: CDR1 DFQATT, CDR2 SNEGSKA (reference sequence). CDR3 region: CSALTSTPYEQYF. The CDR3 DNA is TGCAGTGCACTTACTAGCACCCCCTACGAGCAGTACTTC.

The V gene is TRBV12-3 or TRBV12-4, the J gene TRBJ1-4; the D is unclear. This CDR3 spans 14 amino acids. V lost 6 bases to trimming and J lost 0 bases, with 8 bases between them. CDR3 in amino acids: CASRRASTNEKLFF. The CDR3 DNA follows: TGTGCCAGCAGGCGAGCATCAACTAATGAAAAACTGTTTTTT.

The chain employs TRBV5-1 and TRBJ1-4; 7 nucleotides agree with TRBD1. CDR3 length equals 15 residues. Trimming removed 4 bases from V and 5 bases from J; junction bases left unmatched: 8. Germline V gene lookup returns CDR1 SGHRS and CDR2 YFSETQ. The CDR3 DNA sequence: TGCGCCAGCAGCACCGGACAGGAACACAATGAAAAACTGTTTTTT. This encodes CASSTGQEHNEKLFF.

This rearrangement joins TRBV19 to TRBJ2-7, with TRBD1 matching 8 bases. Germline V gene sequence: CDR1 LNHDA, CDR2 SQIVND (reference sequence). The CDR3 runs to 17 residues. V dropped 5 bases and J dropped 4; count of bases not matched to a gene: 16. For the CDR3, the DNA is TGTGCCAGTAGTTCCAAATGGTCGTGGCAGGGGGCGTACGAGCAGTACTTC. Protein sequence: CASSSKWSWQGAYEQYF. Full variable domain (remainder filled in from reference TRBV19 and TRBJ2-7): DGGITQSPKYLFRKEGQNVTLSCEQNLNHDAMYWYRQDPGQGLRLIYYSQIVNDFQKGDIAEGYSVSREKKESFPLTVTSAQKNPTAFYLCASSSKWSWQGAYEQYFGPGTRLTVT.

The chain uses TRBV11-2 and TRBJ2-5; D is unresolved. This CDR3 has 15 amino acids. V was cut by 0 bases and J by 1 base, with 9 bases left in between. Germline V gives CDR1 SGHAT, CDR2 FQNNGV. CDR3 sequence (DNA): TGTGCCAGCAGCTTAGAACCGGGCGTCCAAGAGACCCAGTACTTC. This gives the protein CASSLEPGVQETQYF.

In this sample, this clonotype turned up a few times. J is TRBJ2-7 and V is TRBV28, with D hard to call. This CDR3 has 14 residues. Germline V gene sequence: CDR1 MDHEN, CDR2 SYDVKM. Trimming removed 2 bases at V and 0 bases at J, with 8 bases between. The CDR3: CASSLPRGSYEQYF. The CDR3 bases are TGTGCCAGCAGTTTACCCCGAGGCTCCTACGAGCAGTACTTC.

The chain joins TRBV4-1 to TRBJ2-3; 7 positions match TRBD2. Germline V gives CDR1 MGHRA, CDR2 YSYEKL. The CDR3 runs 15 residues. The ends lost 9 bases at V and 5 bases at J; junction bases unmatched: 14. The CDR3 loop reads CASKEAGLVGDTQYF. CDR3 sequence (DNA): TGCGCCAGTAAAGAGGCCGGACTAGTGGGAGATACGCAGTATTTT.

This clonotype was recorded a few times. This rearrangement joins TRBV12-3 or TRBV12-4 to TRBJ2-7; the D gene is possibly TRBD1 (5 bases). V was cut by 6 bases and J by 2 bases, with 11 bases left in between. The CDR3 is 13 residues long. In DNA form, the CDR3 reads TGTGCCAGCAGGCAGGACAATACCTACGAGCAGTACTTC. This codes for CASRQDNTYEQYF.

In the case of this clonotype: One end of the junction is discordant with germline, which a read error may explain. The CDR3, as DNA: TGTGCCAGCAGCGAGGAGGGAAGCGGGAGGGCCTCAGATACGCGGTATTTT. It codes for CASSEEGSGRASDTRYF. The chain couples TRBV2 to TRBJ2-3, with 10 bases fitting TRBD2. From germline, CDR1 is SNHLY and CDR2 FYNNEI. The CDR3 covers 17 residues.

V gene TRBV11-2 combines with J gene TRBJ1-3, with 9 bases lining up with TRBD1. Per germline, CDR1 SGHAT and CDR2 FQNNGV. The CDR3 runs to 16 residues. The trim removed 3 bases at V and 4 bases at J, leaving 7 bases unmatched. In DNA form, the CDR3 reads TGTGCCAGCAGCTTGTACTCCGGGACAGGGGGAAACACCATATATTTT. It is translated as CASSLYSGTGGNTIYF.

Note on this clonotype: Compared with germline, one end of the junction differs, possibly owing to a read error. The J gene is TRBJ1-1, the V gene TRBV9; TRBD1 is a possible D gene (6 bases). CDR3 length: 16 residues. Germline V gene data show CDR1 as SGDLS and CDR2 as YYNGEE. The CDR3 loop reads CASSAGTTGPNTEAFF. The CDR3 nucleotides read TGTGCCAGTAGCGCGGGGACAACAGGCCCCAACACTGAAGCTTTCTTT. Complete variable domain (other parts from reference TRBV9 and TRBJ1-1): DSGVTQTPKHLITATGQRVTLRCSPRSGDLSVYWYQQSLDQGLQFLIQYYNGEERAKGNILERFSAQQFPDLHSELNLSSLELGDSALYFCASSAGTTGPNTEAFFGQGTRLTVV.

This chain links TRBV7-2 with TRBJ1-4, with 8 nucleotides matching TRBD1. In germline, CDR1 is SGHTA, CDR2 FQGNSA. The junction had 4 bases not matched to a gene; V was cut back by 1 base and J by 6 bases. There are 15 residues in the CDR3. The CDR3 reads CASSLGRGRYEKLFF. CDR3 coding DNA: TGTGCCAGCAGCTTAGGCAGGGGGCGATATGAAAAACTGTTTTTT. Based on the CDR3 plus reference TRBV7-2 and TRBJ1-4, the full variable domain is GAGVSQSPSNKVTEKGKDVELRCDPISGHTALYWYRQSLGQGLEFLIYFQGNSAPDKSGLPSDRFSAERTGGSVSTLTIQRTQQEDSAVYLCASSLGRGRYEKLFFGSGTQLSVL.

The table lists this clonotype with many counts. The V and J genes are TRBV29-1 and TRBJ2-7; D is unresolved. Trimming left V 0 bases short and J 3 bases short, with 3 bases between. This CDR3 contains 11 residues. Germline loops: CDR1 SQVTM, CDR2 ANQGSEA. The CDR3 DNA sequence: TGCAGCGTTGAAGATAACTACGAGCAGTACTTC. Encoded protein: CSVEDNYEQYF.

This chain joins TRBV14 and TRBJ2-3; 9 nucleotides match TRBD2. The junction had 11 bases not matched to a gene; V was cut back by 4 bases and J by 3 bases. Germline V CDR1 and CDR2: SGHDN, FVKESK. The CDR3 is made up of 17 amino acids. The CDR3 coding sequence is TGTGCCAGCAGCCCCAGGCGCCTAGCGGGAATAACAGATACGCAGTATTTT. This codes for CASSPRRLAGITDTQYF.